This TCR beta chain was sequenced in a study of blood T cell repertoires in COVID-19. Across the whole study: Researchers got acute and convalescent COVID-19 samples from the United States, Italy and Spain. T cells, B-cell-depleted T cells, or PBMCs supplied cDNA or gDNA.

Authors' methods: It was from reference gene primer amplification that nucleated cell counts were estimated. Only in-frame clones appear in the TCRdb table, and some are missing; sequencing was by immunoSEQ multiplex PCR. V and J calls and clone size are copied from that table; D and trimming were computed from the DNA. The table includes 80,000 to 85,000 clones, 85% to 90% detected once. There are 15 residues in the CDR3. V dropped 0 bases and J dropped 2 bases, with 9 bases sitting between them. Germline CDR1 and CDR2: WNHNN and SYGVQD (reference sequence). This chain connects TRBV10-1 to TRBJ2-3; D ambiguous. The sample was peripheral blood. The clonotype comes from a woman older than 75 with acute or convalescent COVID-19. CDR3 region: CASSESRHTTDTQYF. The CDR3 DNA follows: TGCGCCAGCAGTGAGTCGAGGCATACCACAGATACGCAGTATTTT.